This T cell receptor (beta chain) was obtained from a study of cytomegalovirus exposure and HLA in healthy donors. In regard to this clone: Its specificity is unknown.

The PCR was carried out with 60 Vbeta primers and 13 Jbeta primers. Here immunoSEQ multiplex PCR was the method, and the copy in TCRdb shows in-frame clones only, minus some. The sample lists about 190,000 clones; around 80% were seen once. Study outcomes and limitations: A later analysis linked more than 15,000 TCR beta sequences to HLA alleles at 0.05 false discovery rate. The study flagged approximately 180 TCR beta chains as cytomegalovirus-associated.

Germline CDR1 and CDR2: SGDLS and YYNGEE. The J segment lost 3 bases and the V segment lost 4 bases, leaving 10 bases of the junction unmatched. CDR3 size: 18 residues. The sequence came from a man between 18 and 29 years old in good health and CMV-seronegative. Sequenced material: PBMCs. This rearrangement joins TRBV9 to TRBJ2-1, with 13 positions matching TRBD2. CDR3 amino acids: CASSHFSGTSGNYNEQFF. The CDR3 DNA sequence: TGTGCCAGCAGCCACTTTTCCGGGACTAGCGGGAACTACAATGAGCAGTTCTTC.